This TCR beta chain comes out of a study of blood T cell repertoires in COVID-19. The ends lost 0 bases at V and 12 bases at J; junction bases unmatched: 3. In germline, CDR1 is SGHKS, CDR2 YYEKEE (reference sequence). The CDR3 length is 12 residues. Data came from immunoSEQ multiplex PCR; TCRdb stores just in-frame clones and leaves some out. The top ten clones hold approximately 17% of a sample with tens of thousands of clones, more than 70% of them seen once. This clonotype originated in a human donor in a cohort sampled during active COVID-19. What was sequenced was peripheral blood. This chain connects TRBV5-5 to TRBJ2-1; 7 bases agree with TRBD2. The CDR3 DNA reads TGTGCCAGCAGCTTGGCCCGCGGGGGGCAGTTCTTC. Translation: CASSLARGGQFF. Looking up the rest from reference TRBV5-5 and TRBJ2-1 gives the full variable domain: DAGVTQSPTHLIKTRGQQVTLRCSPISGHKSVSWYQQVLGQGPQFIFQYYEKEERGRGNFPDRFSARQFPNYSSELNVNALLLGDSALYLCASSLARGGQFFGPGTRLTVL.